The 16 T cell receptor beta chains given below trace back to one sample, sequenced in a study of T cell responses to AZD1222 COVID-19 vaccine. Sequencing used immunoSEQ multiplex PCR; TCRdb keeps in-frame clones, though not all of them. The sample holds under 140,000 clones; 80% to 95% are singletons and the top ten take about 7.8%. The specimen comprised peripheral blood, sampled on day 0 of AZD1222 vaccination. Receptor source: an adult in good health.

This chain links TRBV5-1 with TRBJ2-3; 9 positions agree with TRBD2. Trimming cost V 7 bases and J 0 bases; bases outside gene matches: 3. Germline V gene lookup returns CDR1 SGHRS and CDR2 YFSETQ. This CDR3 comprises 14 residues. The CDR3 here is CASLAGASTDTQYF. Here the CDR3 DNA reads TGCGCCAGCTTAGCGGGAGCTAGCACAGATACGCAGTATTTT.

The chain is built from TRBV2 and TRBJ2-7; D unresolved. Trimming left V 7 bases short and J 2 bases short, with 9 bases between. CDR3 length: 12 amino acids. Germline CDR1 and CDR2: SNHLY and FYNNEI. CDR3 sequence: CASIGSTYEQYF. CDR3 DNA: TGTGCCAGCATCGGGTCAACCTACGAGCAGTACTTC. Full variable domain (rest looked up from reference TRBV2 and TRBJ2-7): EPEVTQTPSHQVTQMGQEVILRCVPISNHLYFYWYRQILGQKVEFLVSFYNNEISEKSEIFDDQFSVERPDGSNFTLKIRSTKLEDSAMYFCASIGSTYEQYFGPGTRLTVT.

The V call is TRBV10-2, the J call TRBJ2-1; no firm D call. The CDR3 covers 13 residues. Germline V gene lookup returns CDR1 WSHSY and CDR2 SAAADI. V was cut by 6 bases and J by 8 bases, with 14 bases left in between. The CDR3 bases are TGCGCCAGCAGGGCCCCCCAGCGCCATGAGCAGTTCTTC. Its translation is CASRAPQRHEQFF.

The CDR3, as DNA: TGTGCCAGCAGTCCCGACAGCATAAATGAGCAGTTCTTC. It encodes CASSPDSINEQFF. This chain joins TRBV27 and TRBJ2-1; possible D gene TRBD1, 5 bases. Germline loops: CDR1 MNHEY, CDR2 SMNVEV (reference sequence). The germline V and J ends were trimmed by 5 bases and 7 bases, with 12 bases remaining between them. The CDR3 is 13 residues long.

This CDR3 reads CASSLAPRGGTEAFF. The CDR3 DNA follows: TGTGCCAGCAGCTTAGCCCCCAGGGGCGGAACTGAAGCTTTCTTT. The chain has TRBV11-2 and TRBJ1-1, with D tentatively TRBD1 (6 bases). Germline loops: CDR1 SGHAT, CDR2 FQNNGV. The CDR3 length is 15 residues. Trimming removed 1 base at V and 5 bases at J, with 14 bases between.

This chain uses TRBV5-1 with TRBJ1-1, with a tentative D call TRBD1 (5 bases). The CDR3 is made up of 16 amino acids. In germline, CDR1 is SGHRS, CDR2 YFSETQ. V lost 0 bases and J lost 0, with 12 bases in between. CDR3 DNA: TGCGCCAGCAGCTTGGATGGGAGGGGTATGAACACTGAAGCTTTCTTT. Translated, it gives CASSLDGRGMNTEAFF.

The chain couples TRBV7-9 to TRBJ1-1; the D gene is possibly TRBD1 (5 bases). Trimming left V 5 bases short and J 3 bases short, with 10 bases between. CDR3 size: 13 residues. Germline V lookup: CDR1 SEHNR, CDR2 FQNEAQ (reference sequence). CDR3 residues: CASSPQGYTEAFF. CDR3 bases: TGTGCCAGCAGCCCCCAGGGCTACACTGAAGCTTTCTTT.

CDR3: CASSLTRGRVQYF. In nucleotides, the CDR3 is TGTGCCAGCAGCTTAACCAGGGGGAGGGTGCAGTACTTC. The chain employs TRBV5-6 and TRBJ2-7; D is possibly TRBD1 or TRBD2 (7 bases each). V dropped 2 bases and J dropped 9 bases, with 15 bases sitting between them. The CDR3 extends over 13 amino acids. Germline CDR1 reads SGHDT; CDR2 reads YYEEEE.

V and J are TRBV7-9 and TRBJ2-7, with 8 bases identical to TRBD2. After removal of 5 bases from V and 1 base from J, the junction contained 4 bases not matched to a gene. The CDR3 length is 14 residues. Looked up from germline, CDR1 is SEHNR and CDR2 is FQNEAQ (reference sequence). CDR3 nucleotide sequence: TGTGCCAGCAGCCCGGGGGGGCTATCCTACGAGCAGTACTTC. Amino acid sequence: CASSPGGLSYEQYF.

The chain uses TRBV18 and TRBJ1-2; weak D call: TRBD1 (6 bases). Looked up from germline, CDR1 is KGHSH and CDR2 is LQKENI. The CDR3 runs 15 residues. V was clipped by 3 bases and J by 4 bases, with 15 bases between them. CDR3 in amino acids: CASSPSAGTPYGYTF. The DNA of the CDR3 is TGTGCCAGCTCACCGAGCGCGGGGACACCCTATGGCTACACCTTC.

J is TRBJ2-7 and V is TRBV6-6; D unresolved. The ends were cut back, 7 bases at V and 0 bases at J, with 10 bases in the middle. Germline loops: CDR1 MNHNY, CDR2 SVGAGI (reference sequence). This CDR3 is 13 amino acids long. The CDR3 DNA reads TGTGCCAGCACAGCCCCACCCTCCTACGAGCAGTACTTC. This gives the protein CASTAPPSYEQYF.

This rearrangement joins TRBV9 to TRBJ1-5, with D unresolved. The germline CDR1 and CDR2 sequences are SGDLS and YYNGEE. V was trimmed by 1 base and J by 2 bases, leaving 10 bases between them. The CDR3 covers 15 residues. For the CDR3, the DNA is TGTGCCAGCAGCGTAAGCCCGGAGGGCAATCAGCCCCAGCATTTT. This translates into CASSVSPEGNQPQHF.

The genes are TRBV15 and TRBJ1-3; no clear D gene. Trimming left V 1 base short and J 0 bases short, with 10 bases between. In germline, CDR1 is LNHNV, CDR2 YYDKDF (reference sequence). The CDR3 covers 16 residues. Written as DNA, the CDR3 is TGTGCCACCAGCAGAGGCCCCAACACCTCTGGAAACACCATATATTTT. This codes for CATSRGPNTSGNTIYF. Full variable domain (rest looked up from reference TRBV15 and TRBJ1-3): DAMVIQNPRYQVTQFGKPVTLSCSQTLNHNVMYWYQQKSSQAPKLLFHYYDKDFNNEADTPDNFQSRRPNTSFCFLDIRSPGLGDTAMYLCATSRGPNTSGNTIYFGEGSWLTVV.

This clone turned up a few times. The V call is TRBV7-2, the J call TRBJ1-3; the D gene is possibly TRBD1 (6 bases). The ends were cut back, 3 bases at V and 3 bases at J, with 12 bases in the middle. The CDR3 length is 15 residues. Germline lookup yields CDR1 SGHTA and CDR2 FQGNSA. CDR3 coding DNA: TGTGCCAGCAGCTTCTACAGGGCGGGTGGAAACACCATATATTTT. Translated, it gives CASSFYRAGGNTIYF.

The V gene is TRBV9, the J gene TRBJ2-2; TRBD2 might be the D (5 bases). V lost 9 bases to trimming and J lost 1 base, with 10 bases between them. This CDR3 is built from 13 residues. Germline V gene lookup returns CDR1 SGDLS and CDR2 YYNGEE. The CDR3: CAKNGGNTGELFF. Written as DNA, the CDR3 is TGTGCCAAAAACGGAGGGAACACCGGGGAGCTGTTTTTT.

The V gene is TRBV21-1, the J gene TRBJ2-1; the table's D call, TRBD2, was not checked against the DNA. TRBV21-1 has pseudogene status. This CDR3 is 17 amino acids long. This chain's CDR3 is CASSPPGFRRSYNEQFF. Written as DNA, the CDR3 is TGTGCCAGCAGCCCCCCGGGCTTCAGGAGGTCTTACAATGAGCAGTTCTTC.